These 31 T cell receptor beta chains were sequenced from one sample in a study of blood T cell repertoires in COVID-19. The repertoire was sequenced with immunoSEQ multiplex PCR; TCRdb's copy has only in-frame clones and lacks some. The table has just over 250,000 clones, around 80% seen once. Sample: PBMCs or T cells enriched from blood (not recorded which). These receptors originate from a man younger than 40 with acute COVID-19.

The chain couples TRBV12-1 to TRBJ2-2; whether TRBD1, the table's D call, matches the DNA was not checked. TRBV12-1 is designated a pseudogene. This CDR3 comprises 16 residues. Here the CDR3 reads CASSFHCRSNTGELFF. The CDR3 DNA sequence: TGTGCCAGCAGCTTTCATTGCAGATCGAACACCGGGGAGCTGTTTTTT.

The gene calls are TRBV11-3 and TRBJ2-1, with 14 bases fitting TRBD2. Germline V gene lookup returns CDR1 SGHNT and CDR2 YENEEA. The junction had 6 bases not matched to a gene; V was cut back by 1 base and J by 7 bases. This CDR3 spans 17 amino acids. CDR3: CASSLGGTSGSVNEQFF. CDR3 sequence (DNA): TGTGCCAGCAGCTTAGGAGGGACTAGCGGGAGTGTGAATGAGCAGTTCTTC.

CDR3 in DNA: TGTGCCAGCAGCAAGAGGAGACAAGAGACCCAGTACTTC. Amino acid sequence: CASSKRRQETQYF. The chain employs TRBV7-3 and TRBJ2-5; D uncertain. V lost 5 bases, J lost 2 bases, and 9 bases lay in between. From germline, CDR1 is SGHTA and CDR2 FQGTGA. The CDR3 consists of 13 residues.

This clone occurred a few times. The rearrangement joins TRBV5-4 to TRBJ1-2; D possibly corresponds to TRBD1 (5 bases). Germline assignment: CDR1 SGHNT and CDR2 YYREEE (reference sequence). Trimming took off 0 bases at V and 6 bases at J, with 18 bases between the two ends. This CDR3 comprises 16 residues. CDR3 sequence reads: CASSLARSLRGDGYTF. CDR3 bases: TGTGCCAGCAGCTTGGCCCGGTCGTTAAGGGGCGATGGCTACACCTTC.

This chain joins TRBV18 and TRBJ2-6; 10 nucleotides match TRBD1. The V gene's germline CDR1 is KGHSH and CDR2 LQKENI. This CDR3 has 18 amino acids. V shed 0 bases and J 1 base; nucleotides not matched to a gene: 3. CDR3 residues: CASSPPGQGLSGANVLTF. The CDR3 DNA reads TGTGCCAGCTCACCACCGGGACAGGGGTTGTCTGGGGCCAACGTCCTGACTTTC.

The CDR3 DNA follows: TGTGCCAGCAGTCTAGGGGCCTTTGAGAATGAGCAGTTCTTC. This gives the protein CASSLGAFENEQFF. The chain recombines TRBV6-2 or TRBV6-3 with TRBJ2-1, with D possibly being TRBD1 (5 bases). The CDR3 is 14 residues long. Trimming removed 5 bases at V and 7 bases at J, with 15 bases between. CDR1 and CDR2 (germline): MNHEY, SVGEGT.

To note about this clone: Other DNA sequences in the same sample also yield this CDR3. V gene TRBV24-1 combines with J gene TRBJ1-4; 9 positions agree with TRBD1. The CDR3 is 15 amino acids. Looked up from germline, CDR1 is KGHDR and CDR2 is SFDVKD. V was clipped by 3 bases and J by 8 bases; unmatched bases: 6. CDR3 nucleotides: TGTGCCACCAGTGATCCGGGACAGGGTCCGGAAAAACTGTTTTTT. It translates to CATSDPGQGPEKLFF.

The CDR3 coding sequence is TGCGCCAGCAAGCTTTGGACTAGCCCGAACACCGGGGAGCTGTTTTTT. It specifies CASKLWTSPNTGELFF. This chain connects TRBV5-1 to TRBJ2-2; TRBD2 matches 8 bases. Germline loops: CDR1 SGHRS, CDR2 YFSETQ. V shed 6 bases and J 0 bases; nucleotides not matched to a gene: 7. This CDR3 is built from 16 residues.

This chain connects TRBV15 to TRBJ1-4; D call uncertain. This CDR3 is 13 amino acids long. Trimming removed 5 bases at V and 8 bases at J, with 12 bases between. The V gene's germline CDR1 is LNHNV and CDR2 YYDKDF (reference sequence). CDR3 in amino acids: CATSLGNKEKLFF. The CDR3 region has the DNA TGTGCCACCAGCTTGGGCAACAAGGAAAAACTGTTTTTT.

The chain carries TRBV2 and TRBJ1-1; 7 bases agree with TRBD1. This CDR3 is 12 amino acids long. Germline-derived CDR1 and CDR2 are SNHLY and FYNNEI. The J segment lost 9 bases and the V segment lost 11 bases, leaving 12 bases of the junction unmatched. The CDR3 here is CAPDQGVTKAFF. Written as DNA, the CDR3 is TGTGCCCCCGATCAGGGGGTAACTAAAGCTTTCTTT. Full variable domain (outside the CDR3, taken from reference TRBV2 and TRBJ1-1): EPEVTQTPSHQVTQMGQEVILRCVPISNHLYFYWYRQILGQKVEFLVSFYNNEISEKSEIFDDQFSVERPDGSNFTLKIRSTKLEDSAMYFCAPDQGVTKAFFGQGTRLTVV.

A single count supports this clone. The V call is TRBV6-5, the J call TRBJ2-2, with 8 bases lining up with TRBD1. The germline V gene encodes CDR1 MNHEY and CDR2 SVGAGI. V was pared by 3 bases and J by 3 bases, with 3 bases of the junction left unmatched. The CDR3 runs to 15 residues. The CDR3 protein is CASSYGTGHTGELFF. DNA of the CDR3: TGTGCCAGCAGTTATGGGACAGGTCACACCGGGGAGCTGTTTTTT.

The genes are TRBV9 and TRBJ2-3; 9 bases match TRBD1. Germline V gene sequence: CDR1 SGDLS, CDR2 YYNGEE. CDR3 length: 15 residues. V lost 4 bases to trimming and J lost 4 bases; unmatched junction nucleotides: 7. The CDR3 sequence: CASSLDRGTPDTQYF. For the CDR3, the DNA is TGTGCCAGCAGCTTAGACAGGGGGACTCCAGATACGCAGTATTTT.

The chain uses TRBV3-1 (or the pseudogene TRBV3-2) and TRBJ2-2; a weak D match, TRBD2 (7 bases). The CDR3 has 16 amino acids. V was trimmed by 1 base and J by 9 bases, leaving 18 bases between them. Germline assignment: CDR1 LGHDT and CDR2 YNNKEL (reference sequence). The CDR3 sequence: CASSQGAGGGLRELFF. The CDR3 coding sequence is TGTGCCAGCAGCCAAGGGGCTGGCGGGGGCCTCCGGGAGCTGTTTTTT.

The gene calls are TRBV6-5 and TRBJ2-7; the match to TRBD1 covers 7 bases. J lost 7 bases, V lost 6 bases, and 9 bases had no gene match. Germline loops: CDR1 MNHEY, CDR2 SVGAGI. CDR3 length: 13 residues. CDR3 sequence (DNA): TGTGCCAGCAGACTCGACAGGGTTGGAGAGCAGTACGTC. It is translated as CASRLDRVGEQYV.

This sequence joins TRBV12-3 or TRBV12-4 and TRBJ1-1, with no clear D. V shed 3 bases and J shed 10 bases, with 12 bases lying between them. The CDR3 is 12 amino acids. CDR3 amino acids: CASSFIGERAFF. CDR3 sequence (DNA): TGTGCCAGCAGTTTTATCGGGGAACGAGCTTTCTTT.

This chain links TRBV6-2 or TRBV6-3 with TRBJ2-7; D not certain. V lost 6 bases and J lost 0, with 12 bases in between. The CDR3 has 14 amino acids. Germline loops: CDR1 MNHEY, CDR2 SVGEGT. Written as DNA, the CDR3 is TGTGCCAGCAGCCTCGACTTGAGCTCCTACGAGCAGTACGTC. Protein product: CASSLDLSSYEQYV.

The V and J genes are TRBV4-1 and TRBJ2-1, with 7 bases identical to TRBD2. CDR1 MGHRA and CDR2 YSYEKL come from the germline V gene. The length of the CDR3 is 15 residues. After removal of 4 bases from V and 4 bases from J, the junction contained 7 bases not matched to a gene. CDR3 sequence: CASSPLGLDYNEQFF. In nucleotides, the CDR3 is TGCGCCAGCAGCCCACTAGGACTAGATTACAATGAGCAGTTCTTC.

The chain couples TRBV4-3 to TRBJ1-4, with TRBD1 identical over 7 bases. The germline CDR1 and CDR2 sequences are LGHNA and YSLEER. This CDR3 has 19 amino acids. V lost 2 bases to trimming and J lost 0 bases; unmatched junction nucleotides: 12. This CDR3 is CASSQRDGTGEATNEKLFF. The CDR3 DNA reads as TGCGCCAGCAGCCAACGGGATGGTACAGGGGAAGCAACTAATGAAAAACTGTTTTTT.

The chain uses TRBV24-1 and TRBJ2-2; TRBD1 agrees at 7 bases. This CDR3 comprises 13 residues. V was clipped by 2 bases and J by 8 bases; unmatched bases: 1. In germline, CDR1 is KGHDR, CDR2 SFDVKD. This CDR3 reads CATSDYRGGELFF. The CDR3, as DNA: TGTGCCACCAGTGATTACAGGGGAGGGGAGCTGTTTTTT.

The V call is TRBV28, the J call TRBJ1-4; 8 bases map to TRBD1. Germline trimming cut 5 bases from V and 8 bases from J; bases unmatched to any gene: 13. This CDR3 region has 16 residues. The germline gives CDR1 MDHEN, CDR2 SYDVKM. This CDR3 reads CASSNSGTGRQEKLFF. The CDR3 DNA follows: TGTGCCAGCAGTAACTCGGGGACAGGTCGTCAGGAAAAACTGTTTTTT.

The chain joins TRBV18 to TRBJ2-1; the match to TRBD2 covers 8 bases. This CDR3 spans 13 amino acids. V was pared by 2 bases and J by 9 bases, with 3 bases of the junction left unmatched. Per germline, CDR1 KGHSH and CDR2 LQKENI. CDR3 in amino acids: CASSPGAGGEQFF. The CDR3 DNA follows: TGTGCCAGCTCACCAGGCGCGGGAGGTGAGCAGTTCTTC. Combining the CDR3 with reference TRBV18 and TRBJ2-1 gives the whole variable domain NAGVMQNPRHLVRRRGQEARLRCSPMKGHSHVYWYRQLPEEGLKFMVYLQKENIIDESGMPKERFSAEFPKEGPSILRIQQVVRGDSAAYFCASSPGAGGEQFFGPGTRLTVL.

The J gene is TRBJ1-5, the V gene TRBV15; no clear D. V was shortened by 4 bases and J by 0 bases, with 10 bases between the two germline ends. The germline CDR1 and CDR2 sequences are LNHNV and YYDKDF (reference sequence). There are 15 residues in the CDR3. The CDR3 coding sequence is TGTGCCACCAGCAAAGGGAGGTATAGCAATCAGCCCCAGCATTTT. Protein sequence: CATSKGRYSNQPQHF.

The genes are TRBV28 and TRBJ2-3; D possibly corresponds to TRBD2 (7 bases). Germline CDR1 MDHEN, CDR2 SYDVKM. Trimming shortened V by 6 bases and J by 5 bases, and 12 bases separated the two germline ends. CDR3 length: 13 residues. The CDR3 DNA is TGTGCCAGCAGCTCGGGGGGCGGAGATACGCAGTATTTT. Translating it yields CASSSGGGDTQYF. Drawing the rest from reference TRBV28 and TRBJ2-3, the complete variable domain is DVKVTQSSRYLVKRTGEKVFLECVQDMDHENMFWYRQDPGLGLRLIYFSYDVKMKEKGDIPEGYSVSREKKERFSLILESASTNQTSMYLCASSSGGGDTQYFGPGTRLTVL.

The CDR3, as DNA: TGTGCCAGCAGCGTAGGGGTTAGCGGGAGTAATGGCTACACCTTC. Protein sequence: CASSVGVSGSNGYTF. The genes are TRBV9 and TRBJ1-2; D gene ambiguous. Germline lookup yields CDR1 SGDLS and CDR2 YYNGEE. Between the trimmed V and J ends, which lost 0 bases and 6 bases, there was a span of 15 bases. CDR3 length: 15 amino acids.

V gene TRBV29-1 combines with J gene TRBJ1-1; D gene uncertain. The V gene's germline CDR1 is SQVTM and CDR2 ANQGSEA. Between the trimmed V and J ends, which lost 3 bases and 4 bases, there was a span of 15 bases. The CDR3 covers 14 residues. The CDR3 nucleotides read TGCAGCGTTGACTCGCCGGGGTTCGGCACTGAAGCTTTCTTT. Protein product: CSVDSPGFGTEAFF.

The chain employs TRBV7-9 and TRBJ1-5, with D maybe TRBD1 (5 bases). Germline V gene data show CDR1 as SEHNR and CDR2 as FQNEAQ (reference sequence). The CDR3 extends over 12 amino acids. Between the trimmed V and J ends, which lost 5 bases and 7 bases, there was a span of 9 bases. CDR3 sequence reads: CASSGHEQPQHF. CDR3 bases: TGTGCCAGCAGCGGACATGAGCAGCCCCAGCATTTT.

The chain couples TRBV3-1 (or the pseudogene TRBV3-2) to TRBJ1-2; D gene uncertain. V was trimmed by 1 base and J by 2 bases, leaving 8 bases between them. The CDR3 spans 14 residues. Germline V gene sequence: CDR1 LGHDT, CDR2 YNNKEL (reference sequence). The CDR3 reads CASSQGLGNYGYTF. CDR3 in DNA: TGTGCCAGCAGCCAAGGTCTAGGAAACTATGGCTACACCTTC.

V usage is TRBV6-4 and J usage is TRBJ1-2; TRBD1 might be the D (6 bases). Trimming removed 3 bases from V and 7 bases from J, with 12 bases in between. Looked up from germline, CDR1 is MRHNA and CDR2 is SNTAGT. CDR3 length equals 13 residues. The CDR3 DNA reads as TGTGCCAGCAGTGATTCACAGGGACGTGGCTACACCTTC. This translates into CASSDSQGRGYTF.

This clone was observed once. V usage is TRBV14 and J usage is TRBJ1-1; 9 nucleotides align to TRBD1. V gave up 2 bases and J gave up 4 bases; unmatched junction bases: 5. The CDR3 consists of 15 residues. Germline V gives CDR1 SGHDN, CDR2 FVKESK. The CDR3 reads CASSQTGGSSTEAFF. CDR3 nucleotide sequence: TGTGCCAGCAGCCAAACAGGGGGCTCGAGCACTGAAGCTTTCTTT.

This clone was picked up one time. This chain uses TRBV6-5 with TRBJ2-2; 9 nucleotides line up with TRBD1. Germline CDR1 MNHEY, CDR2 SVGAGI. Trimming removed 5 bases from V and 6 bases from J; junction bases left unmatched: 7. The CDR3 consists of 15 residues. The CDR3 DNA reads TGTGCCAGCAGTACGACAGGGGGATTTCCCGGGGAGCTGTTTTTT. Amino acid sequence: CASSTTGGFPGELFF.

The chain links TRBV7-2 to TRBJ2-3; D call uncertain. V gave up 5 bases and J gave up 6 bases, with 15 bases separating them. The germline gives CDR1 SGHTA, CDR2 FQGNSA. The CDR3 covers 14 residues. Here the CDR3 DNA reads TGTGCCAGCAGCCCAACGTGGCTGAGGGATACGCAGTATTTT. Translated: CASSPTWLRDTQYF.